This T cell receptor beta chain was captured in a study of T cells in localized non-small cell lung cancer. Study-wide results and caveats: Without multi-region sequencing, intratumor heterogeneity could not be excluded.

Germline loops: CDR1 WNHNN, CDR2 SYGVQD (reference sequence). V lost 2 bases and J 7 bases, leaving 11 bases between the germline ends. The CDR3 sequence is 13 residues long. This clone has a handful of counts. Its antigen is as yet unknown. Only in-frame clones appear in the TCRdb table, and some are missing; sequencing was by immunoSEQ multiplex PCR. Among about 24,000 clones, around 88% were seen once, and the ten largest hold 9.4%. The sequencing used peripheral blood mononuclear cells, collected before any cancer treatment. The TCR comes from a woman between 40 and 69 years old with stage III lung adenocarcinoma. The gene calls are TRBV10-1 and TRBJ1-2; no firm D call. CDR3 region: CASSEVLDGGYTF. The CDR3 nucleotides are TGCGCCAGCAGTGAGGTCCTAGACGGTGGCTACACCTTC.